The following is a T cell receptor beta chain sequence with its context. These data come from a study of Ad26.COV2.S vaccination and SARS-CoV-2 variants. The CDR3 consists of 11 residues. The germline V gene has CDR1 LNHDA and CDR2 SQIVND (reference sequence). V gave up 10 bases and J gave up 4 bases; unmatched junction bases: 2. Generated by immunoSEQ multiplex PCR, the TCRdb table keeps only in-frame clones and is missing some. Altogether 350,000 to 500,000 clones are present, 75% to 95% being singletons, with the ten largest covering 12%. Treatment denoted: 15 to 20 received Ad26.COV2.S at low or high dose, single or two shots; five or six received placebo; per-sample allocation not given. Sampling was performed 63 days after the first vaccine or placebo injection. This vaccine is an Ad26 vector that expresses the Wuhan-strain SARS-CoV-2 spike.

The sequence was collected from a person aged 18-65 years who received the Ad26.COV2.S COVID-19 vaccine or a placebo. The specimen was peripheral blood, collected in a trial of Ad26.COV2.S vaccine versus placebo. This chain links TRBV19 with TRBJ2-5, with 8 bases matching TRBD2. This chain's CDR3 is CATLAGETQYF. CDR3 bases: TGTGCCACCCTAGCGGGAGAGACCCAGTACTTC.